Following are 4 T cell receptor beta chains from one sample sequenced in a study of human T cells and chemical hapten exposure. This sample's time point: patch test 3, about 24 weeks after DPC sensitization. The treatment was: therapeutic diphenylcyclopropenone sensitization with weekly scalp DPC. TCRdb re-derived calls from the RACE reads in MiXCR, one entry per CDR3 protein. Of 180,000 or so distinct CDR3 sequences in the sample, around 25% were seen once. The specimen was whole blood, collected in connection with sensitization to the hapten diphenylcyclopropenone (DPC). Receptors were obtained from a woman between 40 and 50 years old with alopecia areata. Some clones in this sample may be carry-over from other donors' samples.

The rearrangement uses TRBV7-3 and TRBJ2-1, with TRBD2 matching 10 bases. Germline CDR1 reads SGHTA; CDR2 reads FQGTGA. The CDR3 is 13 amino acids. The V gene end was trimmed by 8 bases and the J gene end by 8 bases; junction bases not matched to a gene: 6. The DNA of the CDR3 is TGTGCCAGCGGGGCTAGCGGGAGAGATGAGCAGTTCTTC. It encodes CASGASGRDEQFF.

The gene calls are TRBV11-1 and TRBJ2-4; D is unresolved. The CDR3 extends over 13 amino acids. Germline CDR1 SGHAT, CDR2 FQDESV (reference sequence). Trimming pared 1 base from V and 7 bases from J, leaving 8 bases between. This CDR3 reads CASSLGQENIQYF. The DNA for the CDR3 is TGTGCCAGCAGCTTAGGACAAGAGAACATTCAGTACTTC.

This clonotype was seen a few times. This chain joins TRBV2 and TRBJ1-5; D call uncertain. Trimming left V 2 bases short and J 7 bases short, with 12 bases between. Germline CDR1 reads SNHLY; CDR2 reads FYNNEI. The CDR3 has 14 residues. The CDR3 region has the DNA TGTGCCAGCAGTGAAAGGGAGTGGGAGCAGCCCCAGCATTTT. It codes for CASSEREWEQPQHF.

In its sample, this clonotype was seen a few times. The DNA for the CDR3 is TGTGCCAGCAGTTACTTCGTTTCTAGCGGGAGAGAGCAGTTCTTC. Protein product: CASSYFVSSGREQFF. The rearrangement joins TRBV6-2 or TRBV6-3 to TRBJ2-1, with 10 positions matching TRBD2. Looked up from germline, CDR1 is MNHEY and CDR2 is SVGEGT. The V segment lost 1 base and the J segment 10 bases; nucleotides outside the gene matches: 7. The CDR3 covers 15 residues.